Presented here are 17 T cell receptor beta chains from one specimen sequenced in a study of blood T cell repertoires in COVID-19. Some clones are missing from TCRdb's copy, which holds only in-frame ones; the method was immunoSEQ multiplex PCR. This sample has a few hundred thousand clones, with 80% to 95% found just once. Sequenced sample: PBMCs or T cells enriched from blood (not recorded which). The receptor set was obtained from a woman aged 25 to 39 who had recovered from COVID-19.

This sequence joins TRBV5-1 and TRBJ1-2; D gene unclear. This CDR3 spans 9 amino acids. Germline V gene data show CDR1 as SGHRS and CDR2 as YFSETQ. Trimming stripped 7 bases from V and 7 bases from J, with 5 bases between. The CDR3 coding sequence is TGCGCCAGCTGGCTTGGCTACACCTTC. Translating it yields CASWLGYTF.

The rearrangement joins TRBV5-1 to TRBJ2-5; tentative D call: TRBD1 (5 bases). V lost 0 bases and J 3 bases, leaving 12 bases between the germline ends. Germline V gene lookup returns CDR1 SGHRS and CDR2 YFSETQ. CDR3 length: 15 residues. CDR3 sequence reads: CASSLGAGREETQYF. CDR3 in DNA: TGCGCCAGCAGCTTGGGGGCAGGGCGAGAAGAGACCCAGTACTTC.

CDR3 coding DNA: TGCGCCAGCAGCTGGGCCGGGGGGTCAGCCTACGAGCAGTACTTC. It encodes CASSWAGGSAYEQYF. The genes are TRBV5-1 and TRBJ2-7; 7 bases are a match to TRBD2. The trim removed 3 bases at V and 2 bases at J, leaving 8 bases unmatched. This CDR3 region has 15 residues. In germline, CDR1 is SGHRS, CDR2 YFSETQ.

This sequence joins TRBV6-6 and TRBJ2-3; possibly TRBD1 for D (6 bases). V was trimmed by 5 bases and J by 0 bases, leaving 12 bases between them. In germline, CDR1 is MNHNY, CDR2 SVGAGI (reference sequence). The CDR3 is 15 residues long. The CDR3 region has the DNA TGTGCCAGCAGTCATGGGGGCTCTAGCACAGATACGCAGTATTTT. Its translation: CASSHGGSSTDTQYF.

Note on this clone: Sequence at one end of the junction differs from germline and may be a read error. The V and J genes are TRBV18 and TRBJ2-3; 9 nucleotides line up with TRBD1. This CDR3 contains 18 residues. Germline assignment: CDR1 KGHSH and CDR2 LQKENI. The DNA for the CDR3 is TGTGCCAGCTCCCCACCACAGAGAACAGGGGGCGGCACAGATACGCAGTATTTT. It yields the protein CASSPPQRTGGGTDTQYF.

Here the CDR3 DNA reads TGTGCCAGCAGCGAACAGGTCGGTCAGCCCCAGCATTTT. Translated: CASSEQVGQPQHF. The chain uses TRBV6-4 and TRBJ1-5; weak D call: TRBD1 (5 bases). There are 13 residues in the CDR3. Trimming took 6 bases from V and 6 from J, leaving 12 bases between them. Germline CDR1 MRHNA, CDR2 SNTAGT.

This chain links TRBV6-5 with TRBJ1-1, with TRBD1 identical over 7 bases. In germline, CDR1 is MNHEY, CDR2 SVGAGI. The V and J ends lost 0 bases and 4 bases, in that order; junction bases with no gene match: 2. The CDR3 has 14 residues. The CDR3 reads CASSYSNRGTEAFF. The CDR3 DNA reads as TGTGCCAGCAGTTACTCAAACAGGGGCACTGAAGCTTTCTTT.

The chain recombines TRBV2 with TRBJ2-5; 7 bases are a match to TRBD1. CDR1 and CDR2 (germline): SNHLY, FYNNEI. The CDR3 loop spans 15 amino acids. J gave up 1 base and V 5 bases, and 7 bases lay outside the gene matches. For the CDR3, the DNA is TGTGCCAGCAGTCAACAGGGGACAGTCCAAGAGACCCAGTACTTC. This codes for CASSQQGTVQETQYF.

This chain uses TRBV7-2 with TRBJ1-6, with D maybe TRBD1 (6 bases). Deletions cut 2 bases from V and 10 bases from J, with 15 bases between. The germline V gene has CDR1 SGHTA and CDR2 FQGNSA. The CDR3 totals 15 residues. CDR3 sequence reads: CASSLYRVGNSPLHF. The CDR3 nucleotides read TGTGCCAGCAGCTTATACAGGGTTGGAAACTCACCCCTCCACTTT.

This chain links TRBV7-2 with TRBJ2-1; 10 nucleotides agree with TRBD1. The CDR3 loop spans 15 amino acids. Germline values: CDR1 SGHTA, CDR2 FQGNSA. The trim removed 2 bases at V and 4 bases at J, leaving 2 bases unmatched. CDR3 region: CASSLTGQGYNEQFF. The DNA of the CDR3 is TGTGCCAGCAGCTTAACGGGACAGGGGTACAATGAGCAGTTCTTC.

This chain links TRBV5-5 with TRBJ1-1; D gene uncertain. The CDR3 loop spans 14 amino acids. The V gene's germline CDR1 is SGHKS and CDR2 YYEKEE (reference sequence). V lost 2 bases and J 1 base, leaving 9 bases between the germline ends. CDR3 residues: CASSFEGKNTEAFF. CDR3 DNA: TGTGCCAGCAGCTTTGAGGGTAAGAACACTGAAGCTTTCTTT.

The CDR3 spells CASSQGPGLYTYEQYF. For the CDR3, the DNA is TGCGCCAGCAGCCAAGGGCCGGGACTTTACACCTACGAGCAGTACTTC. V usage is TRBV4-3 and J usage is TRBJ2-7; tentatively, D is TRBD2 (6 bases). CDR3 length: 16 residues. The V end lost 1 base, the J end lost 2 bases, and 15 bases lay between the germline ends. Germline-derived CDR1 and CDR2 are LGHNA and YSLEER.

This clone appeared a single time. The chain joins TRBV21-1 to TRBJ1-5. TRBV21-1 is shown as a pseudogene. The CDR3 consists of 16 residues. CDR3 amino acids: CASSKVSRETDQPQHF. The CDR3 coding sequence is TGTGCCAGCAGCAAAGTTTCGCGGGAGACAGATCAGCCCCAGCATTTT.

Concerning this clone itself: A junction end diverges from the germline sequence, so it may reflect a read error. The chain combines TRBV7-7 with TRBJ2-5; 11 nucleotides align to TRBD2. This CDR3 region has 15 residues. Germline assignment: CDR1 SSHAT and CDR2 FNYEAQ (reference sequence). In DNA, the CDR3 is TGTGCTAGCAGCTCGGGACTAGCGGATCGGGAGACCCAGTACTTC. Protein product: CASSSGLADRETQYF.

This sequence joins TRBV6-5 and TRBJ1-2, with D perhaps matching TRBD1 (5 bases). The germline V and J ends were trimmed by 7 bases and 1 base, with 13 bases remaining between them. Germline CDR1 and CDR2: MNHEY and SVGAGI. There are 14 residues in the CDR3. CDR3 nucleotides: TGTGCCAGCATCCCCGGGGGACTTAACTATGGCTACACCTTC. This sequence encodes CASIPGGLNYGYTF.

The CDR3 region is CASSLQGRNYGYTF. DNA of the CDR3: TGTGCCAGTAGTCTCCAGGGGAGAAACTATGGCTACACCTTC. The gene calls are TRBV19 and TRBJ1-2; a weak D match, TRBD1 (6 bases). CDR1 and CDR2 from the germline V gene are LNHDA and SQIVND (reference sequence). Trimming took off 5 bases at V and 2 bases at J, with 12 bases between the two ends. CDR3 length: 14 residues. Full variable domain (outside the CDR3, taken from reference TRBV19 and TRBJ1-2): DGGITQSPKYLFRKEGQNVTLSCEQNLNHDAMYWYRQDPGQGLRLIYYSQIVNDFQKGDIAEGYSVSREKKESFPLTVTSAQKNPTAFYLCASSLQGRNYGYTFGSGTRLTVV.

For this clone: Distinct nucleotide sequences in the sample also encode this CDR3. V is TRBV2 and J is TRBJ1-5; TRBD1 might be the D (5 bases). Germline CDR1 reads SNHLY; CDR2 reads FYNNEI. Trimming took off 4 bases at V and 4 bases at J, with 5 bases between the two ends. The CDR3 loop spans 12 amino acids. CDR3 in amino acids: CASSGQNQPQHF. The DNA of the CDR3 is TGTGCCAGCAGTGGACAGAATCAGCCCCAGCATTTT.